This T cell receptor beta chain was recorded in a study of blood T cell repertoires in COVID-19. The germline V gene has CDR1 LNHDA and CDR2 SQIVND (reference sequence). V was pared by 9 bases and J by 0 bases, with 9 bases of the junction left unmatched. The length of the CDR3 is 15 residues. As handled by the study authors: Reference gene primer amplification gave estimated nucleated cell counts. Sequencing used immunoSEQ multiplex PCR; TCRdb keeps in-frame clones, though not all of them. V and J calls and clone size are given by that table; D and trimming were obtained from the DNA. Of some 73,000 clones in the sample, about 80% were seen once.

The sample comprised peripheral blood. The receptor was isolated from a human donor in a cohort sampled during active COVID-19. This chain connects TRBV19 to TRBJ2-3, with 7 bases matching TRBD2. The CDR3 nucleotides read TGTGCCAGCGGGGGGATATCATCTAGCACAGATACGCAGTATTTT. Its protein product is CASGGISSSTDTQYF.